These T cell receptor beta chains were read from a single sample in a study of cytomegalovirus exposure and HLA in healthy donors. Assay: immunoSEQ multiplex PCR; the TCRdb copy retains only in-frame clones and omits some. The sample records around 150,000 clones, 55% to 80% being singletons. Source material: PBMCs. These receptors all stem from a woman aged 60-70 years in good health and CMV-seropositive. Each CDR3 is given with its conserved first and last residue. D genes are given only for firm matches. Only part of the rows carry a size: once, few, many, or a class if the clone is expanded.

d_call,v_call,j_call,cdr3_length,clone_size,cdr3_aa,cdr3_nt
TRBD1,TRBV4-1,TRBJ1-5,15,once,CASSQYWTGDQPQHF,TGCGCCAGCAGCCAATACTGGACAGGGGATCAGCCCCAGCATTTT
TRBD1,TRBV27,TRBJ2-1,18,-,CASSDSTNLGTGLNEQFF,TGTGCCAGCAGCGACAGCACGAACCTCGGGACAGGGCTAAATGAGCAGTTCTTC
-,TRBV28,TRBJ2-1,16,-,CASTNPPGTPYNEQFF,TGTGCCAGCACCAACCCCCCCGGGACACCCTACAATGAGCAGTTCTTC
-,TRBV10-3,TRBJ1-1,14,-,CAISELGEGTEAFF,TGTGCCATCAGTGAGTTAGGGGAGGGCACTGAAGCTTTCTTT
TRBD1,TRBV5-1,TRBJ2-3,14,few,CASSPGQVDDTQYF,TGCGCCAGCAGCCCGGGACAGGTGGATGATACGCAGTATTTT
-,TRBV27,TRBJ1-4,14,-,CASRRGALNEKLFF,TGTGCCAGCCGCCGGGGGGCCCTTAATGAAAAACTGTTTTTT
-,TRBV19,TRBJ1-2,14,-,CASSSTGRRYGYTF,TGTGCCAGTAGTTCCACAGGGCGCCGCTATGGCTACACCTTC
-,TRBV19,TRBJ2-1,13,few,CASSIGGAVEQFF,TGTGCCAGTAGTATAGGGGGAGCGGTTGAGCAGTTCTTC
-,TRBV7-2,TRBJ2-1,16,once,CASSRGRTSFGNEQFF,TGTGCCAGCAGCCGAGGGAGAACTAGTTTCGGGAATGAGCAGTTCTTC
-,TRBV2,TRBJ1-2,12,-,CASSGRARGYTF,TGTGCCAGCAGTGGGCGGGCTCGGGGCTACACCTTC
-,TRBV15,TRBJ1-2,13,once,CATSRDRHYGYTF,TGTGCCACCAGCAGAGATAGGCACTACGGCTACACCTTC
-,TRBV28,TRBJ1-1,13,-,CASSFRFVTEAFF,TGTGCCAGCAGTTTCCGGTTTGTCACTGAAGCTTTCTTT
TRBD1,TRBV2,TRBJ1-6,14,-,CASREAGGTSPLHF,TGTGCCAGCAGAGAAGCAGGGGGCACTTCACCCCTCCACTTT
-,TRBV5-1,TRBJ2-5,13,-,CASNLGSQETQYF,TGCGCCAGCAACTTGGGGAGTCAAGAGACCCAGTACTTC
TRBD1,TRBV27,TRBJ2-7,15,few,CASSRGDRPTYEQYF,TGTGCCAGCAGTAGGGGGGACAGGCCCACCTACGAGCAGTACTTC
TRBD2,TRBV15,TRBJ2-7,16,few,CATSRDRVRGTIEQYF,TGTGCCACCAGCAGAGACCGGGTTCGGGGGACTATCGAGCAGTACTTC
-,TRBV11-1,TRBJ2-3,13,-,CASRFTGSDTQYF,TGTGCCAGCAGATTCACAGGGTCAGATACGCAGTATTTT